Listed below are T cell receptor beta chains from one sample, sequenced in a study of T cell changes during pregnancy in multiple sclerosis. Using immunoSEQ multiplex PCR, the repertoire was profiled, and TCRdb retains in-frame clones only, with some absent. Here the sample spans 55,000 to 65,000 clones, around 90% being singletons. The sequencing used peripheral blood, collected in the second trimester of pregnancy. Receptors originate from a female donor with multiple sclerosis, enrolled in a pregnancy study. CDR3s include the opening cysteine and the closing phenylalanine or tryptophan. Fields, in order: J gene, D gene, clone size, V gene, CDR3 DNA, CDR3 protein. The D gene is left open where the match is weak. Size values are once, few and many counts, or a class for expanded clones, and some rows have none.

J gene: TRBJ1-2
D gene: .
clone size: .
V gene: TRBV6-1
CDR3 DNA: TGTGCCAGCAGTGAACAGGTGATCTATGGCTACACCTTC
CDR3 protein: CASSEQVIYGYTF

J gene: TRBJ2-7
D gene: .
clone size: .
V gene: TRBV5-4
CDR3 DNA: TGTGCCAGCAGCTCAGCCGGGACACCAACCTACGAGCAGTACTTC
CDR3 protein: CASSSAGTPTYEQYF

J gene: TRBJ2-7
D gene: TRBD2
clone size: .
V gene: TRBV4-3
CDR3 DNA: TGCGCCAGCAGCCAGGAACTAGCGGGAGCTTCTTACGAGCAGTACTTC
CDR3 protein: CASSQELAGASYEQYF

J gene: TRBJ1-5
D gene: .
clone size: .
V gene: TRBV6-5
CDR3 DNA: TGTGCCAGCAGTACCTCACAGAGAAGCAATCAGCCCCAGCATTTT
CDR3 protein: CASSTSQRSNQPQHF

J gene: TRBJ2-4
D gene: .
clone size: .
V gene: TRBV10-3
CDR3 DNA: TGTGCCACCTCAGGAATAGCCAAAAACATTCAGTACTTC
CDR3 protein: CATSGIAKNIQYF

J gene: TRBJ2-2
D gene: .
clone size: .
V gene: TRBV5-1
CDR3 DNA: TGCGCCAGCAGCTCACAGGGATTCGCCGAGGAGCTGTTTTTT
CDR3 protein: CASSSQGFAEELFF

J gene: TRBJ1-5
D gene: TRBD1
clone size: .
V gene: TRBV6-6
CDR3 DNA: TGTGCCAGCAGTTTAGGACAGGGGCAATGGCCCCAGCATTTT
CDR3 protein: CASSLGQGQWPQHF

J gene: TRBJ2-1
D gene: .
clone size: .
V gene: TRBV6-8
CDR3 DNA: TGTGCCAGCAGTTACAATGCGGCGAAAAATGAGCAGTTCTTC
CDR3 protein: CASSYNAAKNEQFF

J gene: TRBJ2-1
D gene: TRBD2
clone size: .
V gene: TRBV27
CDR3 DNA: TGTGCCAGCAGTTTATCGAGGACTAGCGGGAGGCTAAATGAGCAGTTCTTC
CDR3 protein: CASSLSRTSGRLNEQFF

J gene: TRBJ2-7
D gene: TRBD1
clone size: .
V gene: TRBV5-1
CDR3 DNA: TGCGCCAGCAGCCCCGGGACAGGGGGCTACGAGCAGTACTTC
CDR3 protein: CASSPGTGGYEQYF

J gene: TRBJ2-5
D gene: TRBD1
clone size: .
V gene: TRBV29-1
CDR3 DNA: TGCAGCGTCGCCCCCGGGACAGGGGAAGGGGAGACCCAGTACTTC
CDR3 protein: CSVAPGTGEGETQYF

J gene: TRBJ1-5
D gene: TRBD1
clone size: .
V gene: TRBV5-6
CDR3 DNA: TGTGCCAGCAGCTTGGACAGGGGCGTTAGCAATCAGCCCCAGCATTTT
CDR3 protein: CASSLDRGVSNQPQHF

J gene: TRBJ2-7
D gene: .
clone size: once
V gene: TRBV7-3
CDR3 DNA: TGTGCCAGCAGCTCTCAAGCGGACGAGCAGTACTTC
CDR3 protein: CASSSQADEQYF

J gene: TRBJ2-4
D gene: TRBD2
clone size: .
V gene: TRBV13
CDR3 DNA: TGTGCCAGCAGCTTAATGACTTGGCGTCTAGCGGACCACCAGGGAAACATTCAGTACTTC
CDR3 protein: CASSLMTWRLADHQGNIQYF

J gene: TRBJ1-3
D gene: .
clone size: .
V gene: TRBV11-2
CDR3 DNA: TGTGCCAGCAGCTTAGGCCCAGGGACAACTGGAAACACCATATATTTT
CDR3 protein: CASSLGPGTTGNTIYF

J gene: TRBJ1-1
D gene: TRBD1
clone size: .
V gene: TRBV5-4
CDR3 DNA: TGTGCCAGCAGCTTCGGGACAGGGGGGAACACTGAAGCTTTCTTT
CDR3 protein: CASSFGTGGNTEAFF

J gene: TRBJ2-7
D gene: TRBD1
clone size: .
V gene: TRBV7-9
CDR3 DNA: TGTGCCAGCAGCTCATCCGGGACAGGACCGGGGGAGCAGTACTTC
CDR3 protein: CASSSSGTGPGEQYF

J gene: TRBJ2-3
D gene: .
clone size: .
V gene: TRBV2
CDR3 DNA: TGTGCCAGCAGTGTCAGCGGCTGGGGAAATACGCAGTATTTT
CDR3 protein: CASSVSGWGNTQYF

J gene: TRBJ2-7
D gene: .
clone size: .
V gene: TRBV6-1
CDR3 DNA: TGTGCCAGCAGCCCGGGACTGACCTACGAGCAGTACTTC
CDR3 protein: CASSPGLTYEQYF

J gene: TRBJ2-1
D gene: TRBD2
clone size: .
V gene: TRBV7-2
CDR3 DNA: TGTGCCAGCAGCTCAAGCCTAGCGGGAGAGCAGTTCTTC
CDR3 protein: CASSSSLAGEQFF

J gene: TRBJ1-1
D gene: .
clone size: .
V gene: TRBV6-6
CDR3 DNA: TGTGCCAGCAGTTTGGGCAGGGTGAGCACTGAAGCTTTCTTT
CDR3 protein: CASSLGRVSTEAFF

J gene: TRBJ2-7
D gene: .
clone size: .
V gene: TRBV4-1
CDR3 DNA: TGCGCCAGCAGCCAAATGCCGGGACTCCCGCCCGAGCAGTACTTC
CDR3 protein: CASSQMPGLPPEQYF

J gene: TRBJ2-1
D gene: TRBD2
clone size: .
V gene: TRBV6-1
CDR3 DNA: TGTGCCAGCAGTGTTATAGCGGGAGATTTCAATGAGCAGTTCTTC
CDR3 protein: CASSVIAGDFNEQFF

J gene: TRBJ1-1
D gene: TRBD1
clone size: .
V gene: TRBV7-2
CDR3 DNA: TGTGCCAGCAGCAGAGACAGGGCGAACACTGAAGCTTTCTTT
CDR3 protein: CASSRDRANTEAFF

J gene: TRBJ2-1
D gene: .
clone size: .
V gene: TRBV9
CDR3 DNA: TGTGCCAGCAGCGGTAGCGGACCCTCCTACAATGAGCAGTTCTTC
CDR3 protein: CASSGSGPSYNEQFF

J gene: TRBJ2-7
D gene: TRBD2
clone size: .
V gene: TRBV28
CDR3 DNA: TGTGCCAGCAGACCGACAGGGACTAGCGGGAGACAGTACTTC
CDR3 protein: CASRPTGTSGRQYF

J gene: TRBJ2-3
D gene: TRBD2
clone size: .
V gene: TRBV7-8
CDR3 DNA: TGTGCCAGCAGCTCTGAAAGACTAGCGGGTACTAGCACAGATACGCAGTATTTT
CDR3 protein: CASSSERLAGTSTDTQYF

J gene: TRBJ1-2
D gene: .
clone size: .
V gene: TRBV28
CDR3 DNA: .
CDR3 protein: CASSSSGGSNYGYTF

J gene: TRBJ2-7
D gene: TRBD1
clone size: .
V gene: TRBV4-2
CDR3 DNA: TGTGCCAGCAGCCCGGACAGGGCGAGTTACGAGCAGTACTTC
CDR3 protein: CASSPDRASYEQYF

J gene: TRBJ1-1
D gene: TRBD1
clone size: .
V gene: TRBV30
CDR3 DNA: TGTGCCTGGCACTTAACGGACAGGGTCGCTGAAGCTTTCTTT
CDR3 protein: CAWHLTDRVAEAFF

J gene: TRBJ2-2
D gene: TRBD2
clone size: .
V gene: TRBV9
CDR3 DNA: TGTGCCAGCAGCGCGCTGGGGGGGAGCACCGGGGAGCTGTTTTTT
CDR3 protein: CASSALGGSTGELFF

J gene: TRBJ2-1
D gene: .
clone size: .
V gene: TRBV2
CDR3 DNA: TGTGCCAGCAGTGAAACGCTAGCGACCTCCTACAATGAGCAGTTCTTC
CDR3 protein: CASSETLATSYNEQFF

J gene: TRBJ1-1
D gene: TRBD1
clone size: once
V gene: TRBV19
CDR3 DNA: TGTGCCAGTAGAGGACAGGAGAACACTGAAGCTTTCTTT
CDR3 protein: CASRGQENTEAFF

J gene: TRBJ1-5
D gene: TRBD1
clone size: .
V gene: TRBV6-1
CDR3 DNA: TGTGCCAGCACCTGGACAGGATTCAATCAGCCCCAGCATTTT
CDR3 protein: CASTWTGFNQPQHF

J gene: TRBJ1-2
D gene: .
clone size: .
V gene: TRBV2
CDR3 DNA: TGTGCCAGCACTGAGGGGCGGTATGGCTACACCTTC
CDR3 protein: CASTEGRYGYTF

J gene: TRBJ2-7
D gene: .
clone size: .
V gene: TRBV30
CDR3 DNA: TGTGCCTGGACCTTATCCCCCCTTTCGGGGATCGGGGTCGAGCAGTACTTC
CDR3 protein: CAWTLSPLSGIGVEQYF

J gene: TRBJ2-1
D gene: .
clone size: .
V gene: TRBV20-1
CDR3 DNA: TGCAGTGCTAGCCGTAACAATGAGCAGTTCTTC
CDR3 protein: CSASRNNEQFF

J gene: TRBJ1-5
D gene: .
clone size: .
V gene: TRBV19
CDR3 DNA: TGTGCCAGTAGTATAGTAGGAGGTCGGTTAAATCAGCCCCAGCATTTT
CDR3 protein: CASSIVGGRLNQPQHF

J gene: TRBJ1-4
D gene: TRBD1
clone size: .
V gene: TRBV2
CDR3 DNA: TGTGCCAGCAGCGGGACAGGGGGAGCTAATGAAAAACTGTTTTTT
CDR3 protein: CASSGTGGANEKLFF

J gene: TRBJ2-1
D gene: TRBD2
clone size: .
V gene: TRBV4-2
CDR3 DNA: TGTGCCAGCAGCCAAGATCTCACTAGCGGGAGTATCAATGAGCAGTTCTTC
CDR3 protein: CASSQDLTSGSINEQFF

J gene: TRBJ1-4
D gene: TRBD1
clone size: .
V gene: TRBV4-3
CDR3 DNA: TGCGCCAGCAGCCAAGACCGGACAGGGGGCGCAATGGGTGAAAAACTGTTTTTT
CDR3 protein: CASSQDRTGGAMGEKLFF

J gene: TRBJ1-3
D gene: TRBD1
clone size: .
V gene: TRBV18
CDR3 DNA: TGTGCCAGCTCACAACAGGGACAGGGCGGCTCTGGAAACACCATATATTTT
CDR3 protein: CASSQQGQGGSGNTIYF

J gene: TRBJ2-7
D gene: .
clone size: .
V gene: TRBV21-1
CDR3 DNA: TGTGCCAGCAGCAATGGACAGGGCGGGGGCGAGCAGTACTTC
CDR3 protein: CASSNGQGGGEQYF

J gene: TRBJ2-1
D gene: TRBD2
clone size: .
V gene: TRBV5-1
CDR3 DNA: TGCGCCAGCAGCTTGGGTCTAGCGGACAATGAGCAGTTCTTC
CDR3 protein: CASSLGLADNEQFF

J gene: TRBJ1-5
D gene: .
clone size: .
V gene: TRBV19
CDR3 DNA: TGTGCCAGTAGTTCGGCTTCAACAGCAGGTTTCAATCAGCCCCAGCATTTT
CDR3 protein: CASSSASTAGFNQPQHF

J gene: TRBJ2-1
D gene: TRBD2
clone size: .
V gene: TRBV6-6
CDR3 DNA: TGTGCCAGCAGTTACCGGGGACTAGCGGAATACAATGAGCAGTTCTTC
CDR3 protein: CASSYRGLAEYNEQFF

J gene: TRBJ1-1
D gene: .
clone size: .
V gene: TRBV29-1
CDR3 DNA: TGCAGCGCTGGCCGAATAAACACTGAAGCTTTCTTT
CDR3 protein: CSAGRINTEAFF

J gene: TRBJ2-4
D gene: TRBD2
clone size: .
V gene: TRBV9
CDR3 DNA: TGTGCCAGCAGCGTAGAGAGCGGGAGTGGGATTCAGTACTTC
CDR3 protein: CASSVESGSGIQYF

J gene: TRBJ2-1
D gene: TRBD2
clone size: .
V gene: TRBV5-1
CDR3 DNA: TGCGCCAGCAGCCACGGACTAGCGGGAGGGGAGTCCTACAATGAGCAGTTCTTC
CDR3 protein: CASSHGLAGGESYNEQFF

J gene: TRBJ2-5
D gene: .
clone size: .
V gene: TRBV7-3
CDR3 DNA: TGTGCCAGCAGCTTAAGGAGGGAGGAGACCCAGTACTTC
CDR3 protein: CASSLRREETQYF

J gene: TRBJ2-7
D gene: TRBD2
clone size: once
V gene: TRBV10-3
CDR3 DNA: TGTGCCACCACAATAACCTTTAGCGGGAGTTCGTACGAGCAGTACTTC
CDR3 protein: CATTITFSGSSYEQYF

J gene: TRBJ1-2
D gene: .
clone size: once
V gene: TRBV19
CDR3 DNA: TGTGCCAGCAACACCGGGACAAACTATGGCTACACCTTC
CDR3 protein: CASNTGTNYGYTF

J gene: TRBJ2-2
D gene: .
clone size: .
V gene: TRBV11-3
CDR3 DNA: TGTGCCAGCAGCTTAGGAGGGATGAACACCGGGGAGCTGTTTTTT
CDR3 protein: CASSLGGMNTGELFF

J gene: TRBJ1-1
D gene: .
clone size: once
V gene: TRBV19
CDR3 DNA: TGTGCCAGTAGTATACAGGGGCCAGCTATTATGAACACTGAAGCTTTCTTT
CDR3 protein: CASSIQGPAIMNTEAFF

J gene: TRBJ2-7
D gene: TRBD1
clone size: .
V gene: TRBV6-1
CDR3 DNA: TGTGCCAGCAGCCGGGACAGTAAATCCTACGAGCAGTACTTC
CDR3 protein: CASSRDSKSYEQYF

J gene: TRBJ2-1
D gene: .
clone size: .
V gene: TRBV7-3
CDR3 DNA: TGTGCCAGCAGTACCTCGGGGATATCGGGGAATGAGCAGTTCTTC
CDR3 protein: CASSTSGISGNEQFF

J gene: TRBJ2-7
D gene: TRBD2
clone size: .
V gene: TRBV4-2
CDR3 DNA: TGTGCCAGCAGCCAAACCGGGACTAGTAATGCCGAGCAGTACTTC
CDR3 protein: CASSQTGTSNAEQYF

J gene: TRBJ2-7
D gene: TRBD2
clone size: once
V gene: TRBV18
CDR3 DNA: TGTGCCAGCTCACAGGCGGCGGGAGGCTATGAGCAGTACTTC
CDR3 protein: CASSQAAGGYEQYF

J gene: TRBJ2-1
D gene: .
clone size: .
V gene: TRBV7-9
CDR3 DNA: TGTGCCAGCAGCGGACGGAGTAGCGGCAACAATGAGCAGTTCTTC
CDR3 protein: CASSGRSSGNNEQFF